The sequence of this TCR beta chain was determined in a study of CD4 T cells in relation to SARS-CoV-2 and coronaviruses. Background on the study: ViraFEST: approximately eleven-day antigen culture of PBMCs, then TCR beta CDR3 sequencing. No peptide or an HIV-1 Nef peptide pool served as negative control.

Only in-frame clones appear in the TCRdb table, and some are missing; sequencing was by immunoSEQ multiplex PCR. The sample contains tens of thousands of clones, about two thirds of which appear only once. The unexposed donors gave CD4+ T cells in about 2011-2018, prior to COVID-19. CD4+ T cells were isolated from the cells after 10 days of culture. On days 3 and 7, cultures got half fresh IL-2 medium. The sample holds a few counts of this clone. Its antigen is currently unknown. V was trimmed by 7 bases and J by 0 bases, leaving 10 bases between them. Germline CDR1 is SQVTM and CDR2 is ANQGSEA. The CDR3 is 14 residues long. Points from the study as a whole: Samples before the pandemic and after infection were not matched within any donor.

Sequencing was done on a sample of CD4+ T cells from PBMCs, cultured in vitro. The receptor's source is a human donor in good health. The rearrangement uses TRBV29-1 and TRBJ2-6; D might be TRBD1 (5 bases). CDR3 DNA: TGCAGCGCTCAAGGGGACTCTGGGGCCAACGTCCTGACTTTC. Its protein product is CSAQGDSGANVLTF.